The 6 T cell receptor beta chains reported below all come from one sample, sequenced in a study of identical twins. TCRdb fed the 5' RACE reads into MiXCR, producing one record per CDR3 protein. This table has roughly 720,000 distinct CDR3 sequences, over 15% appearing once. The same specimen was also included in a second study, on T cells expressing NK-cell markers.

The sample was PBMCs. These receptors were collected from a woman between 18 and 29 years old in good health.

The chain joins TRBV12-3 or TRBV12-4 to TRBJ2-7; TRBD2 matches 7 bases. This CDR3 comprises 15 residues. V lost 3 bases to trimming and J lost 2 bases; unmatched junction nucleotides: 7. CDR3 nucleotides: TGTGCCAGCAGTTTCCGGCTAGCGGTAACCTACGAGCAGTACTTC. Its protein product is CASSFRLAVTYEQYF.

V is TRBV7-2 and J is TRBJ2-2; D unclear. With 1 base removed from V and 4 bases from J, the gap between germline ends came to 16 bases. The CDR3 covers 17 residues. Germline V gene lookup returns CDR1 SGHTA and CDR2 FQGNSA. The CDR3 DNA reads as TGTGCCAGCAGCTTAGTGAGCACATCGGGTTCCACCGGGGAGCTGTTTTTT. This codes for CASSLVSTSGSTGELFF.

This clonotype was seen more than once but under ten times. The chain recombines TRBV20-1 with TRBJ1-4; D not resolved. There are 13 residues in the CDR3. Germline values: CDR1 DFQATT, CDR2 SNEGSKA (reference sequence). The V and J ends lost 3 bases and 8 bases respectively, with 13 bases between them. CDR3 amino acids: CSAREDGREKLFF. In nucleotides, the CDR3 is TGCAGTGCTAGGGAGGACGGCCGGGAAAAACTGTTTTTT.

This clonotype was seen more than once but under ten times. The CDR3 DNA reads as TGTGCCAGCAGTTTAGCCAGTGGACAGTTCTCGGGGACCCAGTACTTC. This sequence encodes CASSLASGQFSGTQYF. The chain has TRBV12-3 or TRBV12-4 and TRBJ2-5, with TRBD1 as a possible D gene (6 bases). The CDR3 is 16 residues long. V was pared by 0 bases and J by 7 bases, with 18 bases between.

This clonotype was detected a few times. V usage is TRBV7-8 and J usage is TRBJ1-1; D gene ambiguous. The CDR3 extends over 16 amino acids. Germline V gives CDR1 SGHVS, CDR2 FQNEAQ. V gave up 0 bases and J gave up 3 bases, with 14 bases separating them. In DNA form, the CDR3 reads TGTGCCAGCAGCTTAGCAAGGTTCCGAGACCACACTGAAGCTTTCTTT. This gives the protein CASSLARFRDHTEAFF. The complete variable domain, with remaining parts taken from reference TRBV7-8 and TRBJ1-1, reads GAGVSQSPRYKVAKRGQDVALRCDPISGHVSLFWYQQALGQGPEFLTYFQNEAQLDKSGLPSDRFFAERPEGSVSTLKIQRTQQEDSAVYLCASSLARFRDHTEAFFGQGTRLTVV.

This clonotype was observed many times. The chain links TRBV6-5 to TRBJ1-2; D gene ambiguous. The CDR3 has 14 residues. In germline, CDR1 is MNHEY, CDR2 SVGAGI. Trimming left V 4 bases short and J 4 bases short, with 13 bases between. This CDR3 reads CASSSTPGSYGYTF. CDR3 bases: TGTGCCAGCAGTTCCACTCCAGGCTCCTATGGCTACACCTTC.